Presented here are 27 T cell receptor beta chains from one specimen sequenced in a study of blood T cell repertoires in COVID-19. Profiled with immunoSEQ multiplex PCR; TCRdb holds only in-frame clones, not every one. Among tens of thousands of clones listed, 86% were seen once. The sequencing input was peripheral blood. Every receptor here comes from an elderly man with acute or convalescent COVID-19.

This clone has more than one count but fewer than ten. The genes are TRBV7-9 and TRBJ2-7; unclear D gene. The CDR3 length is 13 residues. V lost 5 bases and J 3 bases, leaving 11 bases between the germline ends. Per germline, CDR1 SEHNR and CDR2 FQNEAQ (reference sequence). CDR3 nucleotide sequence: TGTGCCAGCAGCCCCATGGAGTTCTACGAGCAGTACTTC. It encodes CASSPMEFYEQYF.

This chain links TRBV7-2 with TRBJ2-7, with 8 bases aligning to TRBD1. Trimming cost V 5 bases and J 3 bases; bases outside gene matches: 9. The CDR3 sequence is 15 residues long. Germline V gives CDR1 SGHTA, CDR2 FQGNSA. The CDR3 region is CASSHRDRKIYEQYF. The DNA for the CDR3 is TGTGCCAGCAGCCATCGGGACAGGAAAATCTACGAGCAGTACTTC.

The sample holds a few counts of this clone. J is TRBJ1-5 and V is TRBV10-3; D perhaps matches TRBD1 (6 bases). Germline V gene lookup returns CDR1 ENHRY and CDR2 SYGVKD. Trimming stripped 6 bases from V and 2 bases from J, with 11 bases between. CDR3 length: 14 amino acids. CDR3 sequence (DNA): TGTGCCATCAGACCTTCAGGGGGCAATCAGCCCCAGCATTTT. Encoded protein: CAIRPSGGNQPQHF.

The chain combines TRBV10-3 with TRBJ1-2; 11 positions agree with TRBD1. The CDR3 loop spans 15 amino acids. V dropped 4 bases and J dropped 8; count of bases not matched to a gene: 9. CDR1 is ENHRY and CDR2 is SYGVKD in the germline V gene. CDR3 protein: CAISVDGQGAGGYTF. In DNA, the CDR3 is TGTGCCATCAGTGTAGACGGACAGGGGGCGGGCGGCTACACCTTC.

The chain combines TRBV3-1 (or the pseudogene TRBV3-2) with TRBJ2-2, with D tentatively TRBD2 (5 bases). Germline V gene lookup returns CDR1 LGHDT and CDR2 YNNKEL (reference sequence). The CDR3 contains 16 residues. With 2 bases removed from V and 1 base from J, the gap between germline ends came to 11 bases. CDR3 in DNA: TGTGCCAGCAGCCAATTCGGGGAACGGAACACCGGGGAGCTGTTTTTT. Its translation: CASSQFGERNTGELFF.

V gene TRBV9 combines with J gene TRBJ1-1; TRBD1 is a possible D gene (6 bases). The CDR3 runs to 14 residues. The germline V and J ends were trimmed by 3 bases and 6 bases, with 15 bases remaining between them. Germline V gives CDR1 SGDLS, CDR2 YYNGEE. CDR3 sequence (DNA): TGTGCCAGCAGCGAGACGACAGGTTCTGCTGAAGCTTTCTTT. Translation: CASSETTGSAEAFF.

J is TRBJ2-3 and V is TRBV18; 10 nucleotides match TRBD2. V lost 4 bases and J lost 0; bases outside the gene matches: 4. The CDR3 contains 16 residues. Germline V gene lookup returns CDR1 KGHSH and CDR2 LQKENI. The CDR3 protein is CASSRLAGASTDTQYF. CDR3 nucleotide sequence: TGTGCCAGCTCACGGCTAGCGGGGGCCAGCACAGATACGCAGTATTTT. Combining the CDR3 with reference TRBV18 and TRBJ2-3 gives the whole variable domain NAGVMQNPRHLVRRRGQEARLRCSPMKGHSHVYWYRQLPEEGLKFMVYLQKENIIDESGMPKERFSAEFPKEGPSILRIQQVVRGDSAAYFCASSRLAGASTDTQYFGPGTRLTVL.

The chain is built from TRBV6-5 and TRBJ2-7; TRBD1 is a possible D gene (6 bases). The CDR3 runs to 15 residues. In germline, CDR1 is MNHEY, CDR2 SVGAGI. V was pared by 0 bases and J by 2 bases, with 11 bases between. CDR3 amino acids: CASSYSAQGTYEQYF. In DNA form, the CDR3 reads TGTGCCAGCAGTTACTCCGCTCAGGGGACCTACGAGCAGTACTTC.

The chain combines TRBV6-5 with TRBJ1-2; 8 bases line up with TRBD1. Germline CDR1 reads MNHEY; CDR2 reads SVGAGI. This CDR3 has 16 residues. V shed 2 bases, J shed 1 base, and the junction held 6 bases outside the gene matches. CDR3: CASSYKGTGINYGYTF. As DNA, the CDR3 is TGTGCCAGCAGTTACAAGGGGACAGGCATTAACTATGGCTACACCTTC.

The chain has TRBV19 and TRBJ1-1; D gene ambiguous. This CDR3 comprises 16 residues. V lost 5 bases, J lost 4 bases, and 20 bases lay in between. The germline V gene has CDR1 LNHDA and CDR2 SQIVND (reference sequence). As DNA, the CDR3 is TGTGCCAGTAGTTCCTCTAAGAGAGGTTCAATCACTGAAGCTTTCTTT. It yields the protein CASSSSKRGSITEAFF.

The rearrangement uses TRBV9 and TRBJ1-1; D remains ambiguous. This CDR3 comprises 13 residues. Trimming pared 0 bases from V and 5 bases from J, leaving 8 bases between. Germline V gives CDR1 SGDLS, CDR2 YYNGEE. CDR3 in DNA: TGTGCCAGCAGCGTAGCTAGAGGGACTGAAGCTTTCTTT. Its protein product is CASSVARGTEAFF.

This clone was picked up one time. The chain has TRBV3-1 (or the pseudogene TRBV3-2) and TRBJ2-3, with D possibly TRBD2 on 6 matching bases. The CDR3 runs 15 residues. Trimming left V 0 bases short and J 3 bases short, with 10 bases between. Germline CDR1 reads LGHDT; CDR2 reads YNNKEL (reference sequence). CDR3 loop: CASSQDRGWTDTQYF. In DNA form, the CDR3 reads TGTGCCAGCAGCCAAGATCGGGGGTGGACAGATACGCAGTATTTT.

CDR3 nucleotide sequence: TGTGCCAGCAGTCTGGGACAGGGGCTAAAGAATTTCCAGCCCCAGCATTTT. It yields the protein CASSLGQGLKNFQPQHF. The rearrangement uses TRBV6-4 and TRBJ1-5; 10 bases are a match to TRBD1. Germline V lookup: CDR1 MRHNA, CDR2 SNTAGT. V trimming: 5 bases; J trimming: 7 bases; junction bases outside the gene matches: 14. This CDR3 region has 17 residues.

This clone was seen a handful of times. V gene TRBV7-9 combines with J gene TRBJ1-5; D is uncertain. The CDR3 is 16 residues long. V lost 4 bases, J lost 2 bases, and 15 bases lay in between. Germline V gene lookup returns CDR1 SEHNR and CDR2 FQNEAQ (reference sequence). The CDR3 DNA reads TGTGCCAGCAGCTCCTTGACGGGAGGAGGCAATCAGCCCCAGCATTTT. Protein product: CASSSLTGGGNQPQHF.

The V and J genes are TRBV6-5 and TRBJ1-5, with TRBD1 identical over 9 bases. The CDR3 is 15 amino acids. J gave up 4 bases and V 8 bases, and 9 bases lay outside the gene matches. Germline loops: CDR1 MNHEY, CDR2 SVGAGI. CDR3 sequence reads: CASCPNDRGNQPQHF. CDR3 nucleotides: TGTGCCAGCTGCCCTAACGACAGGGGGAATCAGCCCCAGCATTTT.

This clone occurred once. The J gene is TRBJ2-3, the V gene TRBV6-5; D not certain. CDR3 size: 14 residues. Germline V gives CDR1 MNHEY, CDR2 SVGAGI. Trimming took 0 bases from V and 3 from J, leaving 7 bases between them. The CDR3 reads CASSYSRVTDTQYF. In nucleotides, the CDR3 is TGTGCCAGCAGTTACTCGAGAGTTACAGATACGCAGTATTTT.

The chain combines TRBV24-1 with TRBJ2-5; D is unresolved. V was clipped by 4 bases and J by 2 bases, with 13 bases between them. The CDR3 totals 15 residues. The germline V gene encodes CDR1 KGHDR and CDR2 SFDVKD. The CDR3 loop is CATSERGRPQETQYF. The CDR3 region has the DNA TGTGCCACCAGTGAACGAGGCCGTCCACAAGAGACCCAGTACTTC.

This chain joins TRBV5-4 and TRBJ1-3; 7 nucleotides align to TRBD1. This CDR3 is built from 16 residues. J lost 3 bases, V lost 3 bases, and 9 bases had no gene match. The germline V gene encodes CDR1 SGHNT and CDR2 YYREEE (reference sequence). The CDR3 loop reads CASSYNSRQGGNTIYF. The CDR3 DNA sequence: TGTGCCAGCAGCTACAACTCGAGACAGGGTGGAAACACCATATATTTT. Based on the CDR3 plus reference TRBV5-4 and TRBJ1-3, the full variable domain is ETGVTQSPTHLIKTRGQQVTLRCSSQSGHNTVSWYQQALGQGPQFIFQYYREEENGRGNFPPRFSGLQFPNYSSELNVNALELDDSALYLCASSYNSRQGGNTIYFGEGSWLTVV.

V gene TRBV3-1 (or the pseudogene TRBV3-2) combines with J gene TRBJ2-3, with TRBD2 as a possible D gene (6 bases). V dropped 1 base and J dropped 0 bases, with 8 bases sitting between them. The CDR3 is 15 residues long. Germline-derived CDR1 and CDR2 are LGHDT and YNNKEL (reference sequence). The CDR3 spells CASSQGAGSTDTQYF. The DNA for the CDR3 is TGTGCCAGCAGCCAAGGGGCGGGGAGCACAGATACGCAGTATTTT.

The chain joins TRBV2 to TRBJ1-1; unclear D gene. V was clipped by 2 bases and J by 1 base, with 2 bases between them. Germline V gene lookup returns CDR1 SNHLY and CDR2 FYNNEI. This CDR3 comprises 12 residues. The CDR3 DNA is TGTGCCAGCAGTGAACAGAACACTGAAGCTTTCTTT. Protein sequence: CASSEQNTEAFF.

J is TRBJ2-3 and V is TRBV7-2; possibly TRBD1 for D (5 bases). CDR1 and CDR2 from the germline V gene are SGHTA and FQGNSA. With 4 bases removed from V and 0 bases from J, the gap between germline ends came to 11 bases. This CDR3 is built from 15 residues. The CDR3 DNA follows: TGTGCCAGCAGCTCCCAGACAGTGAGCACAGATACGCAGTATTTT. It codes for CASSSQTVSTDTQYF. The variable domain in full, with the rest retrieved from reference TRBV7-2 and TRBJ2-3, is GAGVSQSPSNKVTEKGKDVELRCDPISGHTALYWYRQSLGQGLEFLIYFQGNSAPDKSGLPSDRFSAERTGGSVSTLTIQRTQQEDSAVYLCASSSQTVSTDTQYFGPGTRLTVL.

This chain uses TRBV5-5 with TRBJ1-1; D is unresolved. The germline V and J ends were trimmed by 6 bases and 1 base, with 4 bases remaining between them. The germline gives CDR1 SGHKS, CDR2 YYEKEE (reference sequence). There are 11 residues in the CDR3. This CDR3 reads CASKQNTEAFF. The DNA of the CDR3 is TGTGCCAGCAAACAGAACACTGAAGCTTTCTTT.

The chain has TRBV6-5 and TRBJ1-1; D is uncertain. V lost 0 bases to trimming and J lost 2 bases, with 7 bases between them. From germline, CDR1 is MNHEY and CDR2 SVGAGI. This CDR3 contains 14 residues. In DNA, the CDR3 is TGTGCCAGCAGTTACTCGAGTAAAAACACTGAAGCTTTCTTT. It codes for CASSYSSKNTEAFF.

This clone was detected only once. The V and J genes are TRBV7-9 and TRBJ2-5; 13 bases agree with TRBD2. With 5 bases clipped from V and 5 bases from J, the junction kept 5 bases outside the gene matches. Per germline, CDR1 SEHNR and CDR2 FQNEAQ (reference sequence). The CDR3 runs 15 residues. This CDR3 reads CASSKTSGGFETQYF. CDR3 DNA sequence: TGTGCCAGCAGCAAGACTAGCGGGGGGTTCGAGACCCAGTACTTC.

This chain links TRBV6-6 with TRBJ1-1, with a possible D match to TRBD1 (5 bases). The germline CDR1 and CDR2 sequences are MNHNY and SVGAGI (reference sequence). This CDR3 spans 10 amino acids. V was clipped by 8 bases and J by 5 bases, with 6 bases between them. The DNA of the CDR3 is TGTGCCAGCGGGGGGACTGAAGCTTTCTTT. This encodes CASGGTEAFF.

The rearrangement uses TRBV14 and TRBJ2-2, with 10 nucleotides matching TRBD2. With V trimmed by 3 bases and J by 0 bases, 1 base remained unmatched. This CDR3 is 16 amino acids long. CDR1 and CDR2 from the germline V gene are SGHDN and FVKESK. The CDR3, as DNA: TGTGCCAGCAGCCAGACTAGCGGGTCGAACACCGGGGAGCTGTTTTTT. Amino acid sequence: CASSQTSGSNTGELFF.

This clone was counted a single time. The junction departs from the called germline gene at one end, perhaps through a read error. The V and J genes are TRBV3-1 (or the pseudogene TRBV3-2) and TRBJ1-1; the D is unclear. Germline lookup yields CDR1 LGHDT and CDR2 YNNKEL (reference sequence). The CDR3 length is 11 residues. The CDR3 DNA is TGTGCCAGCAACCAACTTTCTGTAGCTTTCTTT. Its protein product is CASNQLSVAFF.